The 17 T cell receptor beta chains presented below share a single source sample, sequenced in a study of T cell repertoires in cytomegalovirus infection. A single record per CDR3 protein comes from TCRdb applying MiXCR to the reads. Among 150,000 to 200,000 distinct CDR3 sequences, about 28% were seen once, and the ten largest hold under 35%. Sequenced input: PBMCs. These receptors originate from a human donor in good health (CMV status not recorded). Some clones in this sample may be carry-over from other donors' samples.

This clonotype turned up a few times. The chain employs TRBV4-1 and TRBJ2-3, with 10 bases aligning to TRBD2. Trimming at V came to 1 base and at J to 6 bases, leaving 10 bases not matched to a gene. This CDR3 has 17 amino acids. Germline-derived CDR1 and CDR2 are MGHRA and YSYEKL. In DNA, the CDR3 is TGCGCCAGCAGCCAAGTCGTAGAAGCGGGGGGGCCTGATACGCAGTATTTT. Translated: CASSQVVEAGGPDTQYF.

On this clonotype: A much larger clone is a single base away; this may be a read error. This chain joins TRBV7-2 and TRBJ1-5, with 10 bases identical to TRBD1. J gave up 5 bases and V 6 bases, and 10 bases lay outside the gene matches. The CDR3 spans 16 residues. Germline loops: CDR1 SGHTA, CDR2 FQGNSA. For the CDR3, the DNA is TGTGCCAGCAGACCCCGACAGGGGGCGGAAGATCAGCCCCAGCATTTT. This translates into CASRPRQGAEDQPQHF.

This chain's CDR3 is CASSPRLAGGPDEQFF. For the CDR3, the DNA is TGTGCCAGCAGCCCAAGACTAGCGGGGGGGCCGGATGAGCAGTTCTTC. This rearrangement joins TRBV9 to TRBJ2-1; TRBD2 matches at 14 bases. This CDR3 is 16 amino acids long. V was pared by 4 bases and J by 8 bases, with 8 bases of the junction left unmatched. CDR1 and CDR2 (germline): SGDLS, YYNGEE. Complete variable domain (other parts from reference TRBV9 and TRBJ2-1): DSGVTQTPKHLITATGQRVTLRCSPRSGDLSVYWYQQSLDQGLQFLIQYYNGEERAKGNILERFSAQQFPDLHSELNLSSLELGDSALYFCASSPRLAGGPDEQFFGPGTRLTVL.

This clonotype appeared a few times. The CDR3 loop is CASRKKGADTEAFF. CDR3 nucleotide sequence: TGCGCCAGCAGAAAAAAGGGGGCCGACACTGAAGCTTTCTTT. This rearrangement joins TRBV10-2 to TRBJ1-1, with 7 bases aligning to TRBD1. CDR3 length: 14 amino acids. The V and J ends lost 6 bases and 3 bases, in that order; junction bases with no gene match: 7. The germline gives CDR1 WSHSY, CDR2 SAAADI.

This sequence joins TRBV7-3 and TRBJ1-1; D remains ambiguous. The CDR3 consists of 13 residues. CDR1 and CDR2 from the germline V gene are SGHTA and FQGTGA. The V and J ends lost 0 bases and 4 bases respectively, with 6 bases between them. The CDR3, as DNA: TGTGCCAGCAGCTTAACAGTGGGCACTGAAGCTTTCTTT. This gives the protein CASSLTVGTEAFF. The full variable domain, with the rest looked up from reference TRBV7-3 and TRBJ1-1, is GAGVSQTPSNKVTEKGKYVELRCDPISGHTALYWYRQSLGQGPEFLIYFQGTGAADDSGLPNDRFFAVRPEGSVSTLKIQRTERGDSAVYLCASSLTVGTEAFFGQGTRLTVV.

This clonotype was counted a few times. V is TRBV18 and J is TRBJ2-2, with 8 bases identical to TRBD2. The CDR3 is 16 residues long. The ends lost 0 bases at V and 5 bases at J; junction bases unmatched: 5. Per the germline V gene, CDR1 is KGHSH and CDR2 is LQKENI. Here the CDR3 reads CASSPPLAGGTGELFF. In DNA, the CDR3 is TGTGCCAGCTCACCACCTCTTGCGGGAGGAACCGGGGAGCTGTTTTTT.

CDR3 region: CASRATGRANQPQHF. The CDR3 nucleotides read TGTGCCAGCAGGGCGACAGGGCGGGCCAATCAGCCCCAGCATTTT. The chain couples TRBV12-3 or TRBV12-4 to TRBJ1-5, with TRBD1 matching 7 bases. The V segment lost 6 bases and the J segment 3 bases; nucleotides outside the gene matches: 8. CDR3 length: 15 amino acids.

The genes are TRBV3-1 and TRBJ2-3; D may be TRBD2 (6 bases). Germline CDR1 LGHDT, CDR2 YNNKEL (reference sequence). Deletions cut 0 bases from V and 0 bases from J, with 10 bases between. The CDR3 is 16 amino acids. This CDR3 is CASSQEGGESTDTQYF. In DNA, the CDR3 is TGTGCCAGCAGCCAAGAGGGCGGGGAAAGCACAGATACGCAGTATTTT.

The chain employs TRBV5-4 and TRBJ2-1; D remains ambiguous. This CDR3 is 13 amino acids long. Germline assignment: CDR1 SGHNT and CDR2 YYREEE (reference sequence). Trimming removed 4 bases at V and 7 bases at J, with 12 bases between. The CDR3 reads CASSPPQENEQFF. CDR3 DNA sequence: TGTGCCAGCAGCCCACCCCAGGAAAATGAGCAGTTCTTC.

The genes are TRBV4-3 and TRBJ2-7; 7 bases map to TRBD1. After removal of 0 bases from V and 2 bases from J, the junction contained 7 bases not matched to a gene. Germline-derived CDR1 and CDR2 are LGHNA and YSLEER. The CDR3 sequence is 16 residues long. CDR3 nucleotides: TGCGCCAGCAGCCAAGAGGCAGGGGGTCTCACCTACGAGCAGTACTTC. Its protein product is CASSQEAGGLTYEQYF.

This clonotype was counted a few times. J is TRBJ2-3 and V is TRBV12-3 or TRBV12-4; D ambiguous. The CDR3 sequence is 14 residues long. V lost 7 bases, J lost 2 bases, and 13 bases lay in between. The CDR3: CASTDARFTDTQYF. Here the CDR3 DNA reads TGTGCCAGCACCGATGCCCGATTCACAGATACGCAGTATTTT.

The rearrangement links TRBV25-1 to TRBJ2-1; D is possibly TRBD2 (5 bases). The CDR3 length is 16 residues. CDR1 and CDR2 from the germline V gene are MGHDK and SYGVNS. Trimming left V 2 bases short and J 0 bases short, with 11 bases between. The CDR3 sequence: CASSEGGSDSYNEQFF. The CDR3 DNA reads as TGTGCCAGCAGTGAAGGTGGGAGTGACTCCTACAATGAGCAGTTCTTC. The full variable domain, completed using reference TRBV25-1 and TRBJ2-1, is EADIYQTPRYLVIGTGKKITLECSQTMGHDKMYWYQQDPGMELHLIHYSYGVNSTEKGDLSSESTVSRIRTEHFPLTLESARPSHTSQYLCASSEGGSDSYNEQFFGPGTRLTVL.

This clonotype was seen just once. Here the CDR3 DNA reads TGTGCCACCAGCCTCACAGCCTTTTCTGGGGCCAACGTCCTGACTTTC. This gives the protein CATSLTAFSGANVLTF. The rearrangement uses TRBV15 and TRBJ2-6; no reliable D call. Between the trimmed V and J ends, which lost 5 bases and 1 base, there was a span of 12 bases. Germline V gene data show CDR1 as LNHNV and CDR2 as YYDKDF (reference sequence). CDR3 length: 16 residues.

CDR3 in DNA: TGCGCCAGCAGTCAATCGGCGAGAGGAACTGAAGCTTTCTTT. Translated: CASSQSARGTEAFF. The chain links TRBV23-1 to TRBJ1-1; the D is unclear. TRBV23-1 is noted as an ORF with a role that remains uncertain. This CDR3 is built from 14 residues. The V end lost 0 bases, the J end lost 5 bases, and 10 bases lay between the germline ends.

This clonotype has only a few counts. The genes are TRBV7-2 and TRBJ2-7, with TRBD1 as a possible D gene (6 bases). Germline values: CDR1 SGHTA, CDR2 FQGNSA. Trimming stripped 1 base from V and 0 bases from J, with 10 bases between. The length of the CDR3 is 15 residues. CDR3 region: CASSLVGTNSYEQYF. CDR3 coding DNA: TGTGCCAGCAGCTTAGTTGGGACAAACTCCTACGAGCAGTACTTC.

This clonotype was counted between two and nine times. The chain employs TRBV10-3 and TRBJ2-7; a weak D match, TRBD1 (6 bases). The CDR3 contains 14 residues. Trimming stripped 6 bases from V and 4 bases from J, with 16 bases between. Germline CDR1 and CDR2: ENHRY and SYGVKD. The CDR3 sequence is CAIRQDRSLYEQYF. The CDR3 DNA reads as TGTGCCATCAGACAAGACAGGTCCCTTTACGAGCAGTACTTC.

This clonotype was seen many times. J is TRBJ2-1 and V is TRBV6-5; D call uncertain. Trimming removed 5 bases from V and 7 bases from J, with 9 bases in between. Germline CDR1 reads MNHEY; CDR2 reads SVGAGI. This CDR3 is 12 amino acids long. CDR3 in amino acids: CASSRGRNEQFF. The CDR3, as DNA: TGTGCCAGCAGTCGCGGTAGGAATGAGCAGTTCTTC.